The rows below give T cell receptor beta chains drawn from one sample of a study of blood T cell repertoires in COVID-19. The data were produced by immunoSEQ multiplex PCR, yet TCRdb's version contains in-frame clones alone and is incomplete. The sample contains under 300,000 clones, approximately 86% of which appear only once. Sequencing was carried out using peripheral blood. The receptors here all came from a woman aged 55-75 years with active or convalescent COVID-19. The CDR3 runs from the conserved cysteine through the conserved F or W. The D gene is left open where the match is weak. The listing skips clone size in some rows; elsewhere it reads once, few, many or a size class.

clone_size: few; j_call: TRBJ2-1; v_call: TRBV3-1/TRBV3-2; d_call: TRBD2; cdr3_nt: TGTGCCAGCAGCTCCCGGACTAGCGGAGGGAATGAGCAGTTCTTC; cdr3_aa: CASSSRTSGGNEQFF
clone_size: -; j_call: TRBJ1-4; v_call: TRBV7-9; d_call: TRBD1; cdr3_nt: TGTGCCAGCAGTGTAGGGGGACAGTCTATACTGTTTTTT; cdr3_aa: CASSVGGQSILFF
clone_size: -; j_call: TRBJ2-7; v_call: TRBV5-4; d_call: TRBD2; cdr3_nt: TGTGCCAGCAGCCAGGGACTAGCGGGATACGAGCAGTACTTC; cdr3_aa: CASSQGLAGYEQYF
clone_size: once; j_call: TRBJ2-7; v_call: TRBV21-1; d_call: -; cdr3_nt: TGTGCCAGAGCCGACAGGGGGCTTTTCTACGAGCAGTACTTC; cdr3_aa: CARADRGLFYEQYF
clone_size: -; j_call: TRBJ2-5; v_call: TRBV24-1; d_call: -; cdr3_nt: TGTGCCACCAGTGATTTCCTCGACAGAGAAGAGACCCAGTACTTC; cdr3_aa: CATSDFLDREETQYF
clone_size: -; j_call: TRBJ2-7; v_call: TRBV3-1/TRBV3-2; d_call: TRBD2; cdr3_nt: TGTGCCAGCAGCCAAGGAGGGACTAGCGGGACCCACTTCAACGAGCAGTACTTC; cdr3_aa: CASSQGGTSGTHFNEQYF
clone_size: -; j_call: TRBJ2-7; v_call: TRBV12-5; d_call: -; cdr3_nt: TGTGCTAGTGGTTTGGTACAGACGCAGTACTTC; cdr3_aa: CASGLVQTQYF
clone_size: -; j_call: TRBJ2-1; v_call: TRBV5-6; d_call: -; cdr3_nt: TGTGCCAGCAGCTCCAGGGGTGGACCCTACAATGAGCAGTTCTTC; cdr3_aa: CASSSRGGPYNEQFF
clone_size: -; j_call: TRBJ1-3; v_call: TRBV5-1; d_call: TRBD1; cdr3_nt: TGCGCCAGCAGCTTGGCTCCAGGGGGCAGATCTGGAAACACCATATATTTT; cdr3_aa: CASSLAPGGRSGNTIYF
clone_size: -; j_call: TRBJ1-3; v_call: TRBV6-4; d_call: -; cdr3_nt: TGTGCCAGCAGCACCCGGGTGCCTGGAAACACCATATATTTT; cdr3_aa: CASSTRVPGNTIYF